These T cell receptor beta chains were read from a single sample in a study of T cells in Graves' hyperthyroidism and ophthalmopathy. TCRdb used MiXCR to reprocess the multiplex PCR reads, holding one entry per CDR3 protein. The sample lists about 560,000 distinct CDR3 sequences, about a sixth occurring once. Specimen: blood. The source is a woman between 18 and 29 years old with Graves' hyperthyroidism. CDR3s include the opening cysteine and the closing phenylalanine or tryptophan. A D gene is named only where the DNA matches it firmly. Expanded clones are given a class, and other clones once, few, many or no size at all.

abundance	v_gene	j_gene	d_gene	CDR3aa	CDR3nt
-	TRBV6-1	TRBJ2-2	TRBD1	CASRQTGLTGELFF	TGTGCCAGCAGACAGACAGGGTTGACCGGGGAGCTGTTTTTT
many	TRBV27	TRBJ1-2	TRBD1	CASSLTGTGTYGYTF	TGTGCCAGCAGCCTTACCGGGACAGGGACCTATGGCTACACCTTC
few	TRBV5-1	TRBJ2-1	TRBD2	CASRTTSGRAYEQFF	TGCGCCAGCAGAACAACTAGCGGGAGGGCCTATGAGCAGTTCTTC
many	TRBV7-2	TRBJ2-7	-	CASSQGLTSYEQYF	TGTGCCAGCAGCCAGGGACTTACCTCCTACGAGCAGTACTTC
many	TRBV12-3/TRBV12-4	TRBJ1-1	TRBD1	CASSGWTGGYTEAFF	TGTGCCAGCAGTGGGTGGACAGGGGGCTATACTGAAGCTTTCTTT
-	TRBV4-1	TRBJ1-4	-	CASSQERDSYNEKLFF	TGCGCCAGCAGCCAAGAGAGAGACAGCTATAATGAAAAACTGTTTTTT
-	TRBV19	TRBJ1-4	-	CASSIGRNNEKPFF	TGTGCCAGTAGTATTGGACGGAATAATGAAAAACCGTTTTTT
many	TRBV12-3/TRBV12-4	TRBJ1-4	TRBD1	CASSLLGQGGEKLFF	TGTGCCAGCAGTTTACTGGGACAGGGGGGCGAAAAACTGTTTTTT
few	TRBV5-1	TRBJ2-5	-	CASSPHSAGETQYF	TGCGCCAGCAGCCCCCACTCGGCCGGAGAGACCCAGTACTTC
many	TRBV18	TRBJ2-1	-	CASSPGRSYNEQFF	TGTGCCAGCTCACCAGGCAGATCCTACAATGAGCAGTTCTTC
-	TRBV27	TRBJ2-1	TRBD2	CASSLTSGIGNEQFF	TGTGCCAGCAGCTTGACTAGCGGGATAGGCAATGAGCAGTTCTTC
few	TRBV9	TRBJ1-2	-	CASSVEADYGYTF	TGTGCCAGCAGCGTAGAGGCTGATTATGGCTACACCTTC
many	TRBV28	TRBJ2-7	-	CASKWGNHEQYF	TGTGCCAGCAAGTGGGGGAACCACGAGCAGTACTTC
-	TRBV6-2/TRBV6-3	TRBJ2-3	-	CASSYLRGLSTDTQYF	TGTGCCAGCAGTTATTTGCGGGGCCTTAGCACAGATACGCAGTATTTT